The 9 T cell receptor beta chains reported below all come from one sample, sequenced in a study of blood T cell repertoires in COVID-19. Sequenced by immunoSEQ multiplex PCR; TCRdb stores in-frame clones only, minus some. The sample gives about 240,000 clones, around 86% of which show up once; 2.5% to 3.5% is in the top ten. Material: PBMCs or T cells enriched from blood (not recorded which). The receptors originated from a woman in her thirties or forties with acute COVID-19.

The chain joins TRBV11-3 to TRBJ2-1; 7 bases align to TRBD2. V shed 6 bases and J 1 base; nucleotides not matched to a gene: 6. Germline lookup yields CDR1 SGHNT and CDR2 YENEEA. This CDR3 region has 15 residues. The DNA of the CDR3 is TGTGCCAGCAGGGGTAGCGGGTCTTCCTACAATGAGCAGTTCTTC. Translating gives CASRGSGSSYNEQFF.

The V call is TRBV7-3, the J call TRBJ1-1; TRBD1 matches at 7 bases. The CDR3 totals 13 residues. J lost 10 bases, V lost 5 bases, and 10 bases had no gene match. Per the germline V gene, CDR1 is SGHTA and CDR2 is FQGTGA. DNA for the CDR3: TGTGCCAGCAGCCCAGACAGGGAGGATGGAGCTTTCTTT. Translated, it gives CASSPDREDGAFF.

The genes are TRBV27 and TRBJ1-1; 7 positions match TRBD1. Germline-derived CDR1 and CDR2 are MNHEY and SMNVEV (reference sequence). The trim removed 3 bases at V and 0 bases at J, leaving 4 bases unmatched. The CDR3 has 15 amino acids. CDR3 amino acids: CASSLAGGLNTEAFF. DNA for the CDR3: TGTGCCAGCAGTTTGGCAGGGGGTTTGAACACTGAAGCTTTCTTT.

The chain joins TRBV12-3 or TRBV12-4 to TRBJ2-5; D ambiguous. There are 12 residues in the CDR3. Trimming shortened V by 5 bases and J by 4 bases, and 8 bases separated the two germline ends. As DNA, the CDR3 is TGTGCCAGCAGTCGTTCTATAGAGACCCAGTACTTC. This codes for CASSRSIETQYF.

This clone has more than one count but fewer than ten. V is TRBV5-5 and J is TRBJ2-1; 8 nucleotides line up with TRBD2. The junction had 5 bases not matched to a gene; V was cut back by 5 bases and J by 4 bases. The CDR3 spans 14 residues. Germline V lookup: CDR1 SGHKS, CDR2 YYEKEE (reference sequence). The CDR3 DNA is TGTGCCAGCAGAATGACTAGCGCGTACAATGAGCAGTTCTTC. Translating it yields CASRMTSAYNEQFF. Based on the CDR3 plus reference TRBV5-5 and TRBJ2-1, the full variable domain is DAGVTQSPTHLIKTRGQQVTLRCSPISGHKSVSWYQQVLGQGPQFIFQYYEKEERGRGNFPDRFSARQFPNYSSELNVNALLLGDSALYLCASRMTSAYNEQFFGPGTRLTVL.

The gene calls are TRBV5-1 and TRBJ1-4; 10 positions agree with TRBD1. This CDR3 is built from 15 residues. The V segment lost 4 bases and the J segment 7 bases; nucleotides outside the gene matches: 7. Germline CDR1 is SGHRS and CDR2 is YFSETQ. The CDR3 loop is CASSPRQGAGEKLFF. CDR3 coding DNA: TGCGCCAGCAGCCCGAGACAGGGGGCTGGTGAAAAACTGTTTTTT.

This clone turned up a few times. This rearrangement joins TRBV7-3 to TRBJ1-6; D uncertain. Per germline, CDR1 SGHTA and CDR2 FQGTGA. The CDR3 runs to 14 residues. V lost 2 bases, J lost 5 bases, and 7 bases lay in between. CDR3 DNA: TGTGCCAGCAGCTTAGGAGGGAATAATTCACCCCTCCACTTT. Its translation: CASSLGGNNSPLHF.

The chain is built from TRBV4-1 and TRBJ2-7; 10 bases align to TRBD1. This CDR3 region has 16 residues. CDR1 is MGHRA, CDR2 YSYEKL, per germline. With 1 base clipped from V and 6 bases from J, the junction kept 9 bases outside the gene matches. The CDR3 bases are TGCGCCAGCAGCCAAGGGTCGGGACAGGGGTCTCTCGAGCAGTACTTC. It codes for CASSQGSGQGSLEQYF.

This chain uses TRBV7-6 with TRBJ1-2; the match to TRBD1 covers 8 bases. Germline V lookup: CDR1 SGHVS, CDR2 FNYEAQ. J was trimmed by 5 bases and V by 1 base; bases with no gene match: 12. This CDR3 has 17 amino acids. CDR3 sequence reads: CASSLEARRQGSYGYTF. The DNA for the CDR3 is TGTGCCAGCAGCTTAGAGGCTCGCCGACAGGGGTCTTATGGCTACACCTTC.